The T cell receptor beta chain described here comes from a study of blood T cells in healthy people across ages. There are 16 residues in the CDR3. Between the trimmed V and J ends, which lost 0 bases and 5 bases, there was a span of 16 bases. Germline V gives CDR1 SGHKS, CDR2 YYEKEE (reference sequence). Ranging in age from roughly 6 to 90, the donors were healthy Caucasian individuals from Russia. Comment on this clonotype: Its target is not known. A single base separates this from a much larger clone, so it may be a read error.

A second PCR, run for roughly 6 to 11 cycles, used a sample-barcoded 5' primer plus a J-beta primer mix. Using its own MiXCR run on the 5' RACE reads, TCRdb lists one record per CDR3 protein. The table has 1.5 million to 2 million distinct CDR3 sequences, over 25% seen once. General study findings and limits: Age advanced and TCR beta diversity per million T cells fell, roughly linearly. Among long-lived donors, naive CD4+ cells were more numerous and diversity higher than in aged donors.

What was sequenced was blood. The origin of this receptor is a woman aged 30 to 39 in good health. The chain couples TRBV5-5 to TRBJ2-3; tentatively, D is TRBD2 (6 bases). Written as DNA, the CDR3 is TGTGCCAGCAGCTTGGCGGAGGGATCCCCCTTAGATACGCAGTATTTT. Protein sequence: CASSLAEGSPLDTQYF. The variable domain in full, with the rest retrieved from reference TRBV5-5 and TRBJ2-3, is DAGVTQSPTHLIKTRGQQVTLRCSPISGHKSVSWYQQVLGQGPQFIFQYYEKEERGRGNFPDRFSARQFPNYSSELNVNALLLGDSALYLCASSLAEGSPLDTQYFGPGTRLTVL.